This is a list of T cell receptor beta chains from one sample in a study of blood T cell repertoires in COVID-19. The protocol was immunoSEQ multiplex PCR, while the TCRdb copy is restricted to in-frame clones and leaves out a portion. This table has around 170,000 clones, roughly 87% appearing once. The source material was PBMCs or T cells enriched from blood (not recorded which). Receptors were obtained from a woman aged 45-59 years who had recovered from COVID-19. Each CDR3 is given with its conserved first and last residue. The order of the fields is CDR3 protein, CDR3 DNA, D gene, clone size, J gene, V gene. The D gene is left open where the match is weak. Clone size is shown for a subset of rows, as once, few, many or a class of expanded clone.

cdr3_aa: CASSEALQAGNTQYF
cdr3_nt: TGTGCCAGCAGTGAAGCGCTTCAGGCAGGGAATACGCAGTATTTT
d_call: .
clone_size: .
j_call: TRBJ2-3
v_call: TRBV2

cdr3_aa: CASSYSRENEKLFF
cdr3_nt: TGTGCCAGCAGTTACTCAAGGGAGAATGAAAAACTGTTTTTT
d_call: .
clone_size: once
j_call: TRBJ1-4
v_call: TRBV6-5

cdr3_aa: CASSTKPGTGLWNEQFF
cdr3_nt: TGTGCCAGCAGTACCAAGCCCGGGACAGGCTTATGGAATGAGCAGTTCTTC
d_call: TRBD1
clone_size: .
j_call: TRBJ2-1
v_call: TRBV2

cdr3_aa: CSVGKRGRGVSNEQFF
cdr3_nt: TGCAGCGTTGGAAAGCGAGGCAGGGGAGTGAGCAATGAGCAGTTCTTC
d_call: .
clone_size: .
j_call: TRBJ2-1
v_call: TRBV29-1

cdr3_aa: CAWRTRQGSYNSPLHF
cdr3_nt: TGTGCCTGGAGGACAAGACAGGGTTCCTATAATTCACCCCTCCACTTT
d_call: TRBD1
clone_size: .
j_call: TRBJ1-6
v_call: TRBV30

cdr3_aa: CAASGSNSYNEQFF
cdr3_nt: TGCGCTGCTAGCGGGAGCAACTCCTACAATGAGCAGTTCTTC
d_call: TRBD2
clone_size: .
j_call: TRBJ2-1
v_call: TRBV29-1

cdr3_aa: CASSVQGYNEQFF
cdr3_nt: TGTGCCAGCAGCGTACAGGGATACAATGAGCAGTTCTTC
d_call: .
clone_size: .
j_call: TRBJ2-1
v_call: TRBV9

cdr3_aa: CASSVVAGVQETQYF
cdr3_nt: TGTGCCAGCAGCGTAGTAGCGGGCGTTCAAGAGACCCAGTACTTC
d_call: TRBD2
clone_size: .
j_call: TRBJ2-5
v_call: TRBV9

cdr3_aa: CASSWLDSVPGPQHF
cdr3_nt: TGTGCCAGCAGCTGGTTAGACAGCGTCCCGGGCCCCCAGCATTTT
d_call: .
clone_size: .
j_call: TRBJ1-5
v_call: TRBV7-2

cdr3_aa: CATSRDFLASYEQYF
cdr3_nt: TGTGCCACCAGCAGAGATTTTCTAGCCTCCTACGAGCAGTACTTC
d_call: .
clone_size: .
j_call: TRBJ2-7
v_call: TRBV15

cdr3_aa: CASSTLAPTYEQYF
cdr3_nt: TGTGCCAGCTCTACACTAGCGCCGACCTACGAGCAGTACTTC
d_call: TRBD2
clone_size: .
j_call: TRBJ2-7
v_call: TRBV6-5

cdr3_aa: CASRKRTGATTGELFF
cdr3_nt: TGTGCCAGCAGAAAACGGACAGGGGCGACCACCGGGGAGCTGTTTTTT
d_call: TRBD1
clone_size: .
j_call: TRBJ2-2
v_call: TRBV28

cdr3_aa: CASSPNTAQETQYF
cdr3_nt: TGTGCCAGCTCACCAAACACAGCCCAAGAGACCCAGTACTTC
d_call: .
clone_size: .
j_call: TRBJ2-5
v_call: TRBV18

cdr3_aa: CASSLRDRGSDTQYF
cdr3_nt: TGCGCCAGCAGCTTGAGGGACAGGGGCTCAGATACGCAGTATTTT
d_call: TRBD1
clone_size: .
j_call: TRBJ2-3
v_call: TRBV5-1

cdr3_aa: CASSHHRLAGVRPGELFF
cdr3_nt: TGTGCCAGCAGCCACCACCGACTAGCGGGAGTTCGTCCCGGGGAGCTGTTTTTT
d_call: TRBD2
clone_size: .
j_call: TRBJ2-2
v_call: TRBV3-1/TRBV3-2

cdr3_aa: CASSNSPEIRQGGKEAFF
cdr3_nt: TGTGCCAGCAGCAATTCCCCTGAAATTCGACAGGGGGGAAAAGAAGCTTTCTTT
d_call: .
clone_size: once
j_call: TRBJ1-1
v_call: TRBV21-1

cdr3_aa: CASPRETSGSNTGELFF
cdr3_nt: TGCGCCAGCCCTCGAGAGACTAGCGGGAGTAACACCGGGGAGCTGTTTTTT
d_call: TRBD2
clone_size: .
j_call: TRBJ2-2
v_call: TRBV10-1

cdr3_aa: CSGNRGGVETQYF
cdr3_nt: TGCAGCGGAAACAGGGGTGGCGTGGAGACCCAGTACTTC
d_call: TRBD1
clone_size: .
j_call: TRBJ2-5
v_call: TRBV29-1

cdr3_aa: CASSYETGGSYGYTF
cdr3_nt: TGTGCCAGCAGTTACGAGACAGGGGGCAGCTATGGCTACACCTTC
d_call: TRBD1
clone_size: .
j_call: TRBJ1-2
v_call: TRBV6-5

cdr3_aa: CASSLTGAYNEQFF
cdr3_nt: TGTGCCAGCAGCTTGACAGGGGCCTACAATGAGCAGTTCTTC
d_call: TRBD1
clone_size: .
j_call: TRBJ2-1
v_call: TRBV11-3

cdr3_aa: CASGTSAYETQYF
cdr3_nt: TGTGCCAGCGGAACTAGCGCTTACGAGACCCAGTACTTC
d_call: TRBD2
clone_size: .
j_call: TRBJ2-5
v_call: TRBV28

cdr3_aa: CATSEQYF
cdr3_nt: TGTGCCACGTCCGAGCAGTACTTC
d_call: .
clone_size: .
j_call: TRBJ2-7
v_call: TRBV19

cdr3_aa: CATSGGEISGTDTQYF
cdr3_nt: TGTGCCACCAGTGGCGGGGAGATAAGCGGCACAGATACGCAGTATTTT
d_call: .
clone_size: .
j_call: TRBJ2-3
v_call: TRBV24-1

cdr3_aa: CASSPQAGDFYEQYF
cdr3_nt: TGTGCCAGCAGCCCCCAAGCGGGAGATTTCTACGAGCAGTACTTC
d_call: TRBD2
clone_size: .
j_call: TRBJ2-7
v_call: TRBV7-2

cdr3_aa: CASSQKLGQYNEQFF
cdr3_nt: TGTGCCAGCAGCCAGAAGCTCGGACAATACAATGAGCAGTTCTTC
d_call: .
clone_size: .
j_call: TRBJ2-1
v_call: TRBV4-2

cdr3_aa: CASRRAGQPQHF
cdr3_nt: TGTGCCAGCAGACGAGCGGGGCAGCCCCAGCATTTT
d_call: .
clone_size: .
j_call: TRBJ1-5
v_call: TRBV2

cdr3_aa: CASSARTGGGETQYF
cdr3_nt: TGTGCCAGCAGCGCCCGGACAGGGGGAGGGGAGACCCAGTACTTC
d_call: TRBD1
clone_size: .
j_call: TRBJ2-5
v_call: TRBV2

cdr3_aa: CATGQQSGTDTQYF
cdr3_nt: TGTGCCACCGGGCAGCAGTCCGGCACAGATACGCAGTATTTT
d_call: .
clone_size: .
j_call: TRBJ2-3
v_call: TRBV24-1

cdr3_aa: CASTRSPGELFF
cdr3_nt: TGTGCCAGCACACGGTCACCCGGGGAGCTGTTTTTT
d_call: .
clone_size: .
j_call: TRBJ2-2
v_call: TRBV2

cdr3_aa: CASSQDGRANEQFF
cdr3_nt: TGTGCCAGCAGCCAAGACGGCAGGGCCAATGAGCAGTTCTTC
d_call: .
clone_size: few
j_call: TRBJ2-1
v_call: TRBV3-1/TRBV3-2

cdr3_aa: CASSMVAGGGDNEQFF
cdr3_nt: TGTGCCAGTAGTATGGTAGCGGGAGGGGGGGACAATGAGCAGTTCTTC
d_call: TRBD2
clone_size: .
j_call: TRBJ2-1
v_call: TRBV19

cdr3_aa: CASSQGQADYGYTF
cdr3_nt: TGTGCCAGCAGCCAGGGACAGGCCGACTATGGCTACACCTTC
d_call: TRBD1
clone_size: .
j_call: TRBJ1-2
v_call: TRBV4-2

cdr3_aa: CATSETGDTGELFF
cdr3_nt: TGTGCCACCAGTGAGACAGGGGACACCGGGGAGCTGTTTTTT
d_call: TRBD1
clone_size: .
j_call: TRBJ2-2
v_call: TRBV24-1

cdr3_aa: CASSLSSSYNEQFF
cdr3_nt: TGTGCCAGCAGCCTCTCTAGCTCCTACAATGAGCAGTTCTTC
d_call: .
clone_size: .
j_call: TRBJ2-1
v_call: TRBV11-2

cdr3_aa: CASSPTTYPGEAFF
cdr3_nt: TGTGCCAGCTCACCTACAACTTACCCGGGTGAAGCTTTCTTT
d_call: .
clone_size: once
j_call: TRBJ1-1
v_call: TRBV18

cdr3_aa: CASGTQGRNTEAFF
cdr3_nt: TGTGCTAGTGGGACCCAGGGGAGGAACACTGAAGCTTTCTTT
d_call: .
clone_size: .
j_call: TRBJ1-1
v_call: TRBV12-5

cdr3_aa: CASSPGTGVAEQYF
cdr3_nt: TGTGCCAGCAGCCCGGGGACAGGGGTGGCCGAGCAGTACTTC
d_call: TRBD1
clone_size: .
j_call: TRBJ2-7
v_call: TRBV7-8

cdr3_aa: CASSQQGQGISWVYGYTF
cdr3_nt: TGTGCCAGCTCACAACAAGGACAGGGGATTAGCTGGGTCTATGGCTACACCTTC
d_call: TRBD1
clone_size: .
j_call: TRBJ1-2
v_call: TRBV18

cdr3_aa: CASSQSDSRRRTDTQYF
cdr3_nt: TGTGCCAGCAGCCAGTCGGACTCTCGGAGGAGGACAGATACGCAGTATTTT
d_call: .
clone_size: once
j_call: TRBJ2-3
v_call: TRBV14

cdr3_aa: CASKRVGQPQHF
cdr3_nt: TGTGCCAGCAAAAGAGTCGGTCAGCCCCAGCATTTT
d_call: .
clone_size: .
j_call: TRBJ1-5
v_call: TRBV2

cdr3_aa: CASSYSVPPGNTEAFF
cdr3_nt: TGTGCCAGCAGTTACTCGGTGCCGCCAGGGAACACTGAAGCTTTCTTT
d_call: .
clone_size: .
j_call: TRBJ1-1
v_call: TRBV6-2/TRBV6-3

cdr3_aa: CSVDGGGTQYF
cdr3_nt: TGCAGCGTTGATGGCGGCGGGACCCAGTACTTC
d_call: .
clone_size: .
j_call: TRBJ2-5
v_call: TRBV29-1

cdr3_aa: CASSDEAAGANVLTF
cdr3_nt: TGTGCCAGCAGTGACGAGGCAGCTGGGGCCAACGTCCTGACTTTC
d_call: .
clone_size: .
j_call: TRBJ2-6
v_call: TRBV2

cdr3_aa: CASSIGRPVKTGELFF
cdr3_nt: TGTGCCAGTAGTATTGGGAGGCCGGTAAAAACCGGGGAGCTGTTTTTT
d_call: .
clone_size: .
j_call: TRBJ2-2
v_call: TRBV19

cdr3_aa: CASSIPRISGEPGEQFF
cdr3_nt: TGTGCCAGCAGCATACCCCGGATTAGCGGGGAACCCGGGGAGCAGTTCTTC
d_call: .
clone_size: .
j_call: TRBJ2-1
v_call: TRBV21-1

cdr3_aa: CASSIGGRGLRLTPYEQYF
cdr3_nt: TGTGCCAGTAGTATAGGCGGTAGGGGGCTCCGCCTCACCCCCTACGAGCAGTACTTC
d_call: TRBD1
clone_size: .
j_call: TRBJ2-7
v_call: TRBV19

cdr3_aa: CASRAGGPREQYF
cdr3_nt: TGTGCCAGCAGAGCGGGAGGGCCTAGGGAGCAGTACTTC
d_call: TRBD2
clone_size: .
j_call: TRBJ2-7
v_call: TRBV27

cdr3_aa: CASSLAVVWTADSGANVLTF
cdr3_nt: TGTGCCAGCAGCTTGGCGGTTGTGTGGACAGCGGACTCTGGGGCCAACGTCCTGACTTTC
d_call: .
clone_size: .
j_call: TRBJ2-6
v_call: TRBV5-5